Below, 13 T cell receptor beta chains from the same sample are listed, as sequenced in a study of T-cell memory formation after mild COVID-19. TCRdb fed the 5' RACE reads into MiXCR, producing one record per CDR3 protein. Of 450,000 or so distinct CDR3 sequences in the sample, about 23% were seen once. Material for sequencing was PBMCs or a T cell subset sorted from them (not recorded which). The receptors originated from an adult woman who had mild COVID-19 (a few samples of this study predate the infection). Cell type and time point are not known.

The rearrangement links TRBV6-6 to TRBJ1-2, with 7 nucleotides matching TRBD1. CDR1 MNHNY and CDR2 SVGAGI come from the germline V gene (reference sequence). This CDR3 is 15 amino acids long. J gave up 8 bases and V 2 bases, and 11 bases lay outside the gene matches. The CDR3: CASSYTPQGDGGYTF. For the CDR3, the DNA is TGTGCCAGCAGTTACACACCCCAGGGGGATGGGGGCTACACCTTC.

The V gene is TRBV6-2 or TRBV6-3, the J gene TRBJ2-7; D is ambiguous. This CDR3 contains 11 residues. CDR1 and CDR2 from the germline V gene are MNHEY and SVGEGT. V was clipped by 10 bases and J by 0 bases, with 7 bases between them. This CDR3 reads CATSVSYEQYF. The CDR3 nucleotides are TGTGCCACCTCGGTCTCCTACGAGCAGTACTTC.

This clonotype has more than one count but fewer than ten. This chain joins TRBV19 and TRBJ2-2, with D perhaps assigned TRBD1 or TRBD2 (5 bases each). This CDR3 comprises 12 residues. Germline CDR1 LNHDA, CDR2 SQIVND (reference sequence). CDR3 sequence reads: CTAQGDTGELFF. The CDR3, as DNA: TGTACCGCGCAGGGAGACACCGGGGAGCTGTTTTTT.

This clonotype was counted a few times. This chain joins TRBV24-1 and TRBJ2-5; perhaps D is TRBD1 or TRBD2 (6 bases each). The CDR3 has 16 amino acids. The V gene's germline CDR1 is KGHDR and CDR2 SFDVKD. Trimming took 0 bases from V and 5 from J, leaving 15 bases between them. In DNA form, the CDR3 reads TGTGCCACCAGTGATTTGTCCAGCGGAGGGGGGGAGACCCAGTACTTC. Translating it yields CATSDLSSGGGETQYF.

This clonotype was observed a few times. The CDR3: CASNFLASLYNEQFF. The CDR3 DNA follows: TGTGCCAGCAACTTTCTAGCGAGTCTCTACAATGAGCAGTTCTTC. This rearrangement joins TRBV12-3 or TRBV12-4 to TRBJ2-1; perhaps TRBD2 as D (6 bases). The V end lost 7 bases, the J end lost 3 bases, and 16 bases lay between the germline ends. CDR3 size: 15 residues.

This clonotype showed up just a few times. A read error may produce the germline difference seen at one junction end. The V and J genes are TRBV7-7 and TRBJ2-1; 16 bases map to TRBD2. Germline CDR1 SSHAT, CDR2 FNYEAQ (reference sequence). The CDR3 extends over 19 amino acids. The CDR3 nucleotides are TGTGCTAGCAGCTTGGGACTAGCGGGAGGGCCGGATCAAGGGAATGAGCAGTTCTTC. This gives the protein CASSLGLAGGPDQGNEQFF.

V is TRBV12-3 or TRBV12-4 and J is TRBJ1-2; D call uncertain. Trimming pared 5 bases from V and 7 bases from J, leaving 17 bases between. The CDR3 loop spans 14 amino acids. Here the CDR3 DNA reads TGTGCCAGCAGTCTTGCGGGTATGCGTACTGGCTACACCTTC. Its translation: CASSLAGMRTGYTF.

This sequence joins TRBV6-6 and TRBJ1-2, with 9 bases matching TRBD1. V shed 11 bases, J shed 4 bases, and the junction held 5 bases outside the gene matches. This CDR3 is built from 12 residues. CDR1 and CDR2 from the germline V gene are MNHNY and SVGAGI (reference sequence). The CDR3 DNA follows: TGTGCCGTACAGGGGGCCGGCTATGGCTACACCTTC. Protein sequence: CAVQGAGYGYTF.

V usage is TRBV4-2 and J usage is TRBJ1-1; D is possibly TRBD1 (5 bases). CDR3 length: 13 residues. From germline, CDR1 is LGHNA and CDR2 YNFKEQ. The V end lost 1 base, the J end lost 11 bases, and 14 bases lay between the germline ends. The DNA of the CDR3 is TGTGCCAGCAGCCAAGCGAAGGGACGGGAGGCTTTCTTT. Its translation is CASSQAKGREAFF.

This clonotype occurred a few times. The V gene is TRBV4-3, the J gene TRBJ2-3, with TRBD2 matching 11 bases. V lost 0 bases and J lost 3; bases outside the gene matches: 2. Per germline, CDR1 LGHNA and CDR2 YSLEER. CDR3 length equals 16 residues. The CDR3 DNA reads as TGCGCCAGCAGCCAAGATTGGACTAGCGGGACAGATACGCAGTATTTT. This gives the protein CASSQDWTSGTDTQYF.

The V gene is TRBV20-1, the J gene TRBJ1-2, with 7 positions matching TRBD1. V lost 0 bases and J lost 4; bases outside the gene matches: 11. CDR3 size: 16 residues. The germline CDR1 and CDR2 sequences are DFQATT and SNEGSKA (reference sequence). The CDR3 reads CSARDGTEGGVYGYTF. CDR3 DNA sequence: TGCAGTGCTAGAGATGGGACAGAGGGAGGTGTCTATGGCTACACCTTC.

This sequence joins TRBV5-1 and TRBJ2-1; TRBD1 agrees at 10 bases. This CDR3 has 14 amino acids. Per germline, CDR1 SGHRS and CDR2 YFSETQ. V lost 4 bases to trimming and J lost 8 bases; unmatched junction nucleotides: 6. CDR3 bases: TGCGCCAGCAGCATCGGGACAGGGGTGGATGAGCAGTTCTTC. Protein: CASSIGTGVDEQFF.

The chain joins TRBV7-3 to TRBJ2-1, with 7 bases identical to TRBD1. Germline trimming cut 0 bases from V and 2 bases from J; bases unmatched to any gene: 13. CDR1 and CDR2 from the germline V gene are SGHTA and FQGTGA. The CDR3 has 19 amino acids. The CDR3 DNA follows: TGTGCCAGCAGCTTAACGTCGGGACAGTACTTACTTACCTACAATGAGCAGTTCTTC. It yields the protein CASSLTSGQYLLTYNEQFF.